The rows below give T cell receptor beta chains drawn from one sample of a study of PD-1 blockade in mismatch repair-deficient tumors. Some clones are missing from TCRdb's copy, which holds only in-frame ones; the method was immunoSEQ multiplex PCR. The sample lists more than 15,000 clones, more than 65% occurring once. Here the sequenced sample was PBMCs, taken 4 weeks after starting pembrolizumab. These receptors came from an adult with mismatch repair-deficient cancer. The CDR3 runs from the conserved cysteine through the conserved F or W. A D gene is named only where the DNA matches it firmly. The size entry is marked missing in some rows and otherwise reads once, few, many or a size class.

v_call,d_call,j_call,clone_size,cdr3_aa,cdr3_nt
TRBV2,NA,TRBJ1-1,NA,CASSERQGHRTEAFF,TGTGCCAGCAGTGAAAGGCAGGGACATAGGACTGAAGCTTTCTTT
TRBV6-1,TRBD1,TRBJ2-7,few,CASSEDRLVYEQYF,TGTGCCAGCAGTGAGGACAGGCTGGTCTACGAGCAGTACTTC
TRBV5-1,TRBD2,TRBJ2-7,NA,CASSRGLAGRGPYEQYF,TGCGCCAGCAGCAGGGGACTAGCGGGAAGGGGGCCCTACGAGCAGTACTTC
TRBV6-1,TRBD1,TRBJ2-7,NA,CASSEARQGLGDEQYF,TGTGCCAGCAGTGAAGCGCGACAGGGCCTGGGGGACGAGCAGTACTTC
TRBV5-5,TRBD1,TRBJ2-7,few,CASSMGQGAYEQYF,TGTGCCAGCAGCATGGGACAGGGGGCCTACGAGCAGTACTTC
TRBV5-1,TRBD1,TRBJ2-3,once,CASSLSRGRTDTQYF,TGCGCCAGCAGCTTATCCAGGGGGCGCACAGATACGCAGTATTTT
TRBV13,NA,TRBJ2-3,NA,CASSLLDTQYF,TGTGCCAGCAGCTTACTAGATACGCAGTATTTT
TRBV15,TRBD2,TRBJ2-2,once,CATSKLAGGTGELFF,TGTGCCACCAGCAAACTAGCGGGAGGGACCGGGGAGCTGTTTTTT
TRBV27,TRBD2,TRBJ2-7,NA,CASSALLGGGPYEQYF,TGTGCCAGCAGTGCTCTCTTGGGGGGAGGGCCGTACGAGCAGTACTTC
TRBV7-3,NA,TRBJ2-2,NA,CASSPPGGTTTGELFF,TGTGCCAGCAGCCCCCCAGGCGGGACGACCACCGGGGAGCTGTTTTTT
TRBV5-4,TRBD2,TRBJ2-7,once,CASLTSGSAEQYF,TGTGCCAGTCTAACTAGCGGGAGTGCCGAGCAGTACTTC
TRBV5-4,TRBD1,TRBJ2-1,NA,CASSFGQGAYNEQFF,TGTGCCAGCAGCTTTGGACAGGGGGCCTACAATGAGCAGTTCTTC
TRBV7-6,TRBD2,TRBJ2-2,NA,CASSPLFPGLAGPNTGELFF,TGTGCCAGCAGCCCTTTGTTTCCGGGACTAGCGGGTCCTAACACCGGGGAGCTGTTTTTT
TRBV19,TRBD1,TRBJ1-1,NA,CASSRQGWSFF,TGTGCCAGTAGTAGACAGGGATGGTCTTTCTTT
TRBV4-1,NA,TRBJ2-7,NA,CASSQTSGAGLIDEQYF,TGCGCCAGCAGCCAAACCTCCGGGGCGGGACTGATAGACGAGCAGTACTTC
TRBV5-1,NA,TRBJ1-1,NA,CASKQRANTEAFF,TGCGCCAGTAAACAGAGGGCGAACACTGAAGCTTTCTTT
TRBV28,TRBD2,TRBJ2-7,NA,CASSPAPPAGGGEQYF,TGTGCCAGCAGTCCAGCGCCTCCGGCGGGAGGAGGCGAGCAGTACTTC
TRBV5-1,NA,TRBJ2-7,NA,CASSPPRVEEQYF,TGCGCCAGCAGCCCCCCCAGGGTTGAGGAGCAGTACTTC
TRBV5-1,NA,TRBJ1-1,NA,CATQRGGNTEAFF,TGCGCCACCCAAAGGGGAGGGAACACTGAAGCTTTCTTT
TRBV30,TRBD1,TRBJ1-2,NA,CAWSVQGIYGYTF,TGTGCCTGGAGTGTACAGGGGATCTATGGCTACACCTTC
TRBV19,NA,TRBJ2-5,NA,CASSLRDLVGETQYF,TGTGCCAGTAGTCTCAGGGACTTAGTAGGGGAGACCCAGTACTTC
TRBV2,NA,TRBJ1-1,once,CASSQEENTEAFF,TGTGCCAGCAGTCAGGAGGAGAACACTGAAGCTTTCTTT